Sequencing of this T cell receptor (beta chain) was carried out in a study of cytomegalovirus exposure and HLA in healthy donors. The wider study: Early on, a data release was issued that held tens of millions of unique TCRs from HLA-typed donors.

Primers for the PCR totalled 60 Vbeta and 13 Jbeta. This table comes from immunoSEQ multiplex PCR, and its TCRdb copy is limited to in-frame clones, with some not included. The sample lists 130,000 to 150,000 clones; about 80% were seen once. Whole-study results and caveats: It was taken for granted in presence/absence analyses that sequencing depth across donors was roughly uniform. Overall, roughly 160 TCR beta chains were annotated as cytomegalovirus-associated. The majority of TCR sequences were rare, yet some public TCRs appeared in many donors.

The CDR3 covers 16 residues. The ends lost 3 bases at V and 5 bases at J; junction bases unmatched: 10. The germline gives CDR1 SGHTA, CDR2 FQGTGA. Points on this clone: Its antigen is currently unknown.

V usage is TRBV7-3 and J usage is TRBJ2-1; TRBD1 matches at 7 bases. The sample was PBMCs. The clonotype originates from a man aged 40-50 years in good health and CMV-seropositive. In nucleotides, the CDR3 is TGTGCCAGCAGCTTCAACACAGGGGTCCCTAACAATGAGCAGTTCTTC. Its protein is CASSFNTGVPNNEQFF.